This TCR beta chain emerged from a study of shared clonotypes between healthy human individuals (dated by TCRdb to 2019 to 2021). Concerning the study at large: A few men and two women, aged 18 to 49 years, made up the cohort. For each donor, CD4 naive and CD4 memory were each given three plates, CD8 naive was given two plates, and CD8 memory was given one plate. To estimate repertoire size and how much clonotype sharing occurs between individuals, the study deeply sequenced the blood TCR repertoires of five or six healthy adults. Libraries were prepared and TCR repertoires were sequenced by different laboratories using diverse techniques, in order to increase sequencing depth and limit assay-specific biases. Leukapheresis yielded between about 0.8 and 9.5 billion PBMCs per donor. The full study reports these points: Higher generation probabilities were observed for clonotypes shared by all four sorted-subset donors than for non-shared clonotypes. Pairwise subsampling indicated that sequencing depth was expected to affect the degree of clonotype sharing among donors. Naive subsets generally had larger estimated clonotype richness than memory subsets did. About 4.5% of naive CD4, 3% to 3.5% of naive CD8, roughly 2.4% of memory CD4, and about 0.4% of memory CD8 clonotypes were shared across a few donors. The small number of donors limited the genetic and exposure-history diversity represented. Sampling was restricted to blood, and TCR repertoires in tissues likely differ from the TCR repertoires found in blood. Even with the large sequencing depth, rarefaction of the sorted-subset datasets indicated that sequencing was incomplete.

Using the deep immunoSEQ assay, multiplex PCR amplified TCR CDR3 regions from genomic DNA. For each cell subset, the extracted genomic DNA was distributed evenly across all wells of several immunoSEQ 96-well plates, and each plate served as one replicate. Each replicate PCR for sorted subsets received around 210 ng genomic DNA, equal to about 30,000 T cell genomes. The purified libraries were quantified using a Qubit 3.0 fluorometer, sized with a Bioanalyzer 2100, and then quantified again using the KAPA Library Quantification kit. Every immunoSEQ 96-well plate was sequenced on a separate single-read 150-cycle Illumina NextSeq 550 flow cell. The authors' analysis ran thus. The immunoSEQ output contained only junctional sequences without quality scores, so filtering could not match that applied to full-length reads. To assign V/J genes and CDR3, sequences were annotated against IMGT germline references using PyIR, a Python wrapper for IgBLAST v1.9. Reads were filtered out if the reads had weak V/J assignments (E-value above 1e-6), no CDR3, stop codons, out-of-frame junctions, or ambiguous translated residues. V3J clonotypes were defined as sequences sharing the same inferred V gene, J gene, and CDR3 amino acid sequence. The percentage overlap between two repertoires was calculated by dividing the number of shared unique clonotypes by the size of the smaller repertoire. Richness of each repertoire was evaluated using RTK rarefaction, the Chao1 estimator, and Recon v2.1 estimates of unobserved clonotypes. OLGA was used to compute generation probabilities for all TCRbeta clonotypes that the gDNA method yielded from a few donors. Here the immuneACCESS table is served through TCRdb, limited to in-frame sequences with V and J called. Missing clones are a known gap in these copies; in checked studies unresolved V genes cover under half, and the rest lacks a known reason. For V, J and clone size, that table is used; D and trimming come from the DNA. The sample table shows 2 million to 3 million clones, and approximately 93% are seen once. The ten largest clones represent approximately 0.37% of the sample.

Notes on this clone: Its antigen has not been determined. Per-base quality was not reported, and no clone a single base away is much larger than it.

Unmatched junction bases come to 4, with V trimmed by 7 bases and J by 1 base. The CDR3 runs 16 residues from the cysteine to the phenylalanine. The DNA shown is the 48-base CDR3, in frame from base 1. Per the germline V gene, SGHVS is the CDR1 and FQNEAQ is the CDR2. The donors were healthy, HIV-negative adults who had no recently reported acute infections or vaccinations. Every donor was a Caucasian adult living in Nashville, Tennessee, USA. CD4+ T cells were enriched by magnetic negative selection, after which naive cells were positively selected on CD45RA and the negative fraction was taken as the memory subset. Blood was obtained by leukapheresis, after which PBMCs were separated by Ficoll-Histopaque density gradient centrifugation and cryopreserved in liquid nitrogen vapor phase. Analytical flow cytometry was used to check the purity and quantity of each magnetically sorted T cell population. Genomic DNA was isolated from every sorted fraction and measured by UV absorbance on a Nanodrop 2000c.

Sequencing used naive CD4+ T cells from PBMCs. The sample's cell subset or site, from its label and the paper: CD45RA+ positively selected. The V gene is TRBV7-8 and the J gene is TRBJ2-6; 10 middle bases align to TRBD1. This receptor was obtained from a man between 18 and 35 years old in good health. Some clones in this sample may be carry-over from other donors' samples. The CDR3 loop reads CASIGDRGSGANVLTF. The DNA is TGTGCCAGCATTGGGGACAGGGGTTCTGGGGCCAACGTCCTGACTTTC.